This T cell receptor (beta chain) came from a study of blood T cell repertoires in COVID-19. Germline V gene data show CDR1 as MNHEY and CDR2 as SVGEGT. The CDR3 runs 15 residues. Trimming took 5 bases from V and 0 from J; bases not matched to a gene: 1. The authors' processing: Estimation of nucleated cell counts was performed using reference gene primer amplification. Here immunoSEQ multiplex PCR was the method, and the copy in TCRdb shows in-frame clones only, minus some. Clonal size and the V and J genes are those of that table, whereas D and trimming came from the DNA. This sample has some 220,000 clones, with approximately 85% found just once.

The chain couples TRBV6-2 or TRBV6-3 to TRBJ2-6, with 7 positions matching TRBD1. The clonotype was recovered from a woman aged 70-85 years with COVID-19, enrolled during active disease. The source material was peripheral blood. The CDR3 DNA reads as TGTGCCAGCAGTACAGGGGACTCTGGGGCCAACGTCCTGACTTTC. Translating gives CASSTGDSGANVLTF.